This is a list of T cell receptor beta chains from one sample in a study of blood T cell repertoires in COVID-19. Data came from immunoSEQ multiplex PCR; TCRdb stores just in-frame clones and leaves some out. This table holds 40,000 or so clones, 75% to 90% found once. The sample consisted of peripheral blood. These receptors were taken from a man aged 60 to 69 with acute or convalescent COVID-19. Both conserved end residues are part of each CDR3. D genes are given only for firm matches. Expanded clones are given a class, and other clones once, few, many or no size at all.

abundance: -
v_gene: TRBV7-9
d_gene: -
j_gene: TRBJ2-2
CDR3aa: CASSLYLGELFF
CDR3nt: TGTGCCAGCAGCTTATATCTCGGGGAGCTGTTTTTT

abundance: -
v_gene: TRBV5-4
d_gene: -
j_gene: TRBJ2-1
CDR3aa: CASSQSGGSYNEQFF
CDR3nt: TGTGCCAGCAGTCAGTCCGGGGGCTCCTACAATGAGCAGTTCTTC

abundance: -
v_gene: TRBV9
d_gene: -
j_gene: TRBJ2-1
CDR3aa: CASSVQGLLGNEQFF
CDR3nt: TGTGCCAGCAGCGTCCAGGGCCTATTAGGGAATGAGCAGTTCTTC

abundance: -
v_gene: TRBV27
d_gene: -
j_gene: TRBJ2-5
CDR3aa: CASSSLGVGRTQYF
CDR3nt: TGTGCCAGCAGTTCCTTAGGGGTTGGTCGGACCCAGTACTTC

abundance: -
v_gene: TRBV7-9
d_gene: -
j_gene: TRBJ1-1
CDR3aa: CATRNRLMNTEAFF
CDR3nt: TGTGCCACTCGGAACCGACTAATGAACACTGAAGCTTTCTTT

abundance: -
v_gene: TRBV6-5
d_gene: -
j_gene: TRBJ1-6
CDR3aa: CASSRGNNNSPLHF
CDR3nt: TGTGCCAGCAGTAGGGGAAACAATAATTCACCCCTCCACTTT

abundance: -
v_gene: TRBV28
d_gene: -
j_gene: TRBJ1-2
CDR3aa: CASTIPTGGGGHRPLGYGYTF
CDR3nt: TGTGCCAGCACCATCCCCACCGGCGGGGGGGGACACCGACCGCTGGGCTATGGCTACACCTTC

abundance: -
v_gene: TRBV4-3
d_gene: TRBD2
j_gene: TRBJ2-7
CDR3aa: CASSLTSGSTRRYEQYF
CDR3nt: TGCGCCAGCAGCCTTACTAGCGGGAGTACCCGGCGGTACGAGCAGTACTTC

abundance: few
v_gene: TRBV28
d_gene: -
j_gene: TRBJ1-5
CDR3aa: CASRTLQGPSNQPQHF
CDR3nt: TGTGCCAGCAGGACCCTACAGGGTCCAAGCAATCAGCCCCAGCATTTT

abundance: -
v_gene: TRBV29-1
d_gene: -
j_gene: TRBJ2-7
CDR3aa: CSASLWAGEQYF
CDR3nt: TGCAGCGCGTCGCTGTGGGCAGGGGAGCAGTACTTC

abundance: -
v_gene: TRBV6-1
d_gene: TRBD2
j_gene: TRBJ2-1
CDR3aa: CASSDLAAIGNEQFF
CDR3nt: TGTGCCAGCAGTGACCTAGCGGCCATAGGGAATGAGCAGTTCTTC

abundance: -
v_gene: TRBV19
d_gene: -
j_gene: TRBJ1-5
CDR3aa: CASRMITGYSNQPQHF
CDR3nt: TGTGCCAGTAGGATGATTACAGGGTATAGCAATCAGCCCCAGCATTTT

abundance: -
v_gene: TRBV18
d_gene: -
j_gene: TRBJ1-6
CDR3aa: CASSTTDHNSPLHF
CDR3nt: TGTGCCAGCTCAACGACAGATCATAATTCACCCCTCCACTTT

abundance: few
v_gene: TRBV3-1/TRBV3-2
d_gene: -
j_gene: TRBJ1-2
CDR3aa: CASSLNTGYGYTF
CDR3nt: TGTGCCAGCAGCCTGAATACAGGGTATGGCTACACCTTC

abundance: -
v_gene: TRBV4-3
d_gene: -
j_gene: TRBJ1-6
CDR3aa: CASSQDKAGYSPLHF
CDR3nt: TGCGCCAGCAGCCAAGATAAGGCAGGCTATTCACCCCTCCACTTT

abundance: -
v_gene: TRBV3-1/TRBV3-2
d_gene: -
j_gene: TRBJ1-4
CDR3aa: CASSQGRANEKLFF
CDR3nt: TGTGCCAGCAGCCAGGGGAGGGCTAATGAAAAACTGTTTTTT

abundance: once
v_gene: TRBV11-2
d_gene: -
j_gene: TRBJ1-4
CDR3aa: CASSLGQAWEKLFF
CDR3nt: TGTGCCAGCAGCTTAGGTCAAGCGTGGGAAAAACTGTTTTTT

abundance: -
v_gene: TRBV28
d_gene: -
j_gene: TRBJ1-2
CDR3aa: CASRLTPGAKADGLDGYTF
CDR3nt: TGTGCCAGCAGACTCACGCCAGGGGCCAAAGCCGATGGGTTGGATGGCTACACCTTC

abundance: -
v_gene: TRBV9
d_gene: -
j_gene: TRBJ2-5
CDR3aa: CASSPRVGAGIETQYF
CDR3nt: TGTGCCAGCAGCCCTCGTGTGGGCGCTGGTATTGAGACCCAGTACTTC

abundance: -
v_gene: TRBV28
d_gene: -
j_gene: TRBJ1-1
CDR3aa: CASSPFTANTEAFF
CDR3nt: TGTGCCAGCAGCCCCTTCACAGCCAACACTGAAGCTTTCTTT

abundance: -
v_gene: TRBV7-6
d_gene: TRBD1
j_gene: TRBJ2-2
CDR3aa: CASSSGGQGAGELFF
CDR3nt: TGTGCCAGCAGCAGTGGGGGACAGGGGGCCGGGGAGCTGTTTTTT

abundance: -
v_gene: TRBV5-1
d_gene: TRBD1
j_gene: TRBJ1-4
CDR3aa: CASSRRQGPNEKLFF
CDR3nt: TGCGCCAGCAGCAGAAGACAGGGGCCTAATGAAAAACTGTTTTTT

abundance: -
v_gene: TRBV5-1
d_gene: -
j_gene: TRBJ2-5
CDR3aa: CASSLESGQPQETQYF
CDR3nt: TGCGCCAGCAGCTTGGAGTCTGGACAACCCCAAGAGACCCAGTACTTC

abundance: -
v_gene: TRBV6-5
d_gene: -
j_gene: TRBJ2-5
CDR3aa: CASSFQRQETQYF
CDR3nt: TGTGCCAGCAGTTTCCAGCGGCAAGAGACCCAGTACTTC

abundance: once
v_gene: TRBV18
d_gene: -
j_gene: TRBJ2-7
CDR3aa: CASSPPGHLSYEQYF
CDR3nt: TGTGCCAGCTCACCCCCGGGACACCTCTCCTACGAGCAGTACTTC

abundance: few
v_gene: TRBV4-2
d_gene: -
j_gene: TRBJ1-2
CDR3aa: CASSPQGRDGYTF
CDR3nt: TGTGCCAGCAGCCCCCAGGGGAGAGATGGCTACACCTTC

abundance: -
v_gene: TRBV12-5
d_gene: TRBD1
j_gene: TRBJ1-4
CDR3aa: CASGLGQGGEKLFF
CDR3nt: TGTGCTAGTGGCCTGGGACAGGGAGGTGAAAAACTGTTTTTT

abundance: -
v_gene: TRBV7-8
d_gene: -
j_gene: TRBJ2-7
CDR3aa: CASSLETDSYEQYF
CDR3nt: TGTGCCAGCAGCTTGGAGACAGACTCCTACGAGCAGTACTTC

abundance: -
v_gene: TRBV28
d_gene: -
j_gene: TRBJ1-3
CDR3aa: CASSFRRQGQNTIYF
CDR3nt: TGTGCCAGCAGTTTCCGACGGCAGGGTCAGAACACCATATATTTT

abundance: few
v_gene: TRBV6-4
d_gene: TRBD1
j_gene: TRBJ2-2
CDR3aa: CASGPGQDYTGELFF
CDR3nt: TGTGCCAGCGGCCCGGGACAGGATTACACCGGGGAGCTGTTTTTT

abundance: -
v_gene: TRBV5-1
d_gene: TRBD1
j_gene: TRBJ1-1
CDR3aa: CATSTGPLAEAFF
CDR3nt: TGCGCCACCTCGACAGGGCCCCTCGCTGAAGCTTTCTTT

abundance: -
v_gene: TRBV9
d_gene: -
j_gene: TRBJ1-1
CDR3aa: CASTRTGSAEAFF
CDR3nt: TGTGCCAGCACCCGAACAGGGAGCGCTGAAGCTTTCTTT

abundance: once
v_gene: TRBV7-8
d_gene: -
j_gene: TRBJ2-2
CDR3aa: CASLRVNTGELFF
CDR3nt: TGTGCCAGCCTGCGGGTGAACACCGGGGAGCTGTTTTTT

abundance: -
v_gene: TRBV2
d_gene: TRBD2
j_gene: TRBJ2-1
CDR3aa: CASSPSAVAGYNEQFF
CDR3nt: TGTGCCAGCAGTCCCTCCGCGGTAGCGGGGTACAATGAGCAGTTCTTC

abundance: -
v_gene: TRBV7-2
d_gene: TRBD2
j_gene: TRBJ2-5
CDR3aa: CSTSGGPYKGETQYF
CDR3nt: TGTTCGACTAGCGGGGGGCCTTACAAGGGTGAGACCCAGTACTTC

abundance: -
v_gene: TRBV5-6
d_gene: TRBD1
j_gene: TRBJ2-7
CDR3aa: CASSWTGRTYEQYF
CDR3nt: TGTGCCAGCAGCTGGACAGGGCGCACCTACGAGCAGTACTTC

abundance: -
v_gene: TRBV25-1
d_gene: TRBD2
j_gene: TRBJ2-2
CDR3aa: CASSDDGGADGELFF
CDR3nt: TGTGCCAGCAGTGACGACGGGGGGGCTGACGGGGAGCTGTTTTTT

abundance: -
v_gene: TRBV4-2
d_gene: -
j_gene: TRBJ1-6
CDR3aa: CASSQPEGDSPLHF
CDR3nt: TGTGCCAGCAGCCAGCCGGAGGGAGATTCACCCCTCCACTTT

abundance: -
v_gene: TRBV12-3/TRBV12-4
d_gene: -
j_gene: TRBJ2-2
CDR3aa: CASRRDTGELFF
CDR3nt: TGTGCCAGCAGGAGGGATACCGGGGAGCTGTTTTTT

abundance: -
v_gene: TRBV30
d_gene: -
j_gene: TRBJ1-1
CDR3aa: CAWSKWGRDTEAFF
CDR3nt: TGTGCCTGGAGTAAGTGGGGGCGGGACACTGAAGCTTTCTTT

abundance: -
v_gene: TRBV24-1
d_gene: -
j_gene: TRBJ2-1
CDR3aa: CATMGVSYNEQFF
CDR3nt: TGTGCCACCATGGGCGTCTCCTACAATGAGCAGTTCTTC

abundance: -
v_gene: TRBV6-1
d_gene: -
j_gene: TRBJ1-1
CDR3aa: CASSEWGGVNPEAFF
CDR3nt: TGTGCCAGCAGTGAATGGGGGGGCGTTAATCCTGAAGCTTTCTTT

abundance: -
v_gene: TRBV7-9
d_gene: TRBD1
j_gene: TRBJ1-2
CDR3aa: CASSLSGQGARGYTF
CDR3nt: TGTGCCAGCAGCTTGTCGGGACAGGGGGCGCGGGGCTACACCTTC

abundance: -
v_gene: TRBV18
d_gene: -
j_gene: TRBJ2-7
CDR3aa: CASSRTRTTYEQYF
CDR3nt: TGTGCCAGCTCACGTACACGGACAACCTACGAGCAGTACTTC

abundance: once
v_gene: TRBV5-6
d_gene: -
j_gene: TRBJ1-2
CDR3aa: CASSLGVNYGYTF
CDR3nt: TGTGCCAGCAGCCTCGGGGTTAACTATGGCTACACCTTC

abundance: few
v_gene: TRBV2
d_gene: -
j_gene: TRBJ2-3
CDR3aa: CASSEGGSTDTQYF
CDR3nt: TGTGCCAGCAGTGAAGGCGGCAGCACAGATACGCAGTATTTT